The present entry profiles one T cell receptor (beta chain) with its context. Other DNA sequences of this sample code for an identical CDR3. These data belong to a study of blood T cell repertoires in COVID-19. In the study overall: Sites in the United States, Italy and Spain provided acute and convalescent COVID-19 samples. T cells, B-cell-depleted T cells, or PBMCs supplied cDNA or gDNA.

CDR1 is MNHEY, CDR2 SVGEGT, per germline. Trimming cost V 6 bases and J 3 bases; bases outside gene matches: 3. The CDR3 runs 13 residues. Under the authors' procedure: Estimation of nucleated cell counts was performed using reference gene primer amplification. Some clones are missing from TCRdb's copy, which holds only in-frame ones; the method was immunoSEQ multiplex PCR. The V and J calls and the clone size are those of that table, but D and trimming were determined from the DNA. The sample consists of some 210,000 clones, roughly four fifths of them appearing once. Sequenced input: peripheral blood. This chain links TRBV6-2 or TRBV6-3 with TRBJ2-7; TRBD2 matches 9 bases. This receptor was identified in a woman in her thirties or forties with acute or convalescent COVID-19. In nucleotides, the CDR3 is TGTGCCAGCAGCTGGACTAGCGTCTACGAGCAGTACTTC. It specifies CASSWTSVYEQYF.